This TCR beta chain was identified in a study of blood T cell repertoires in COVID-19. TCRdb's table, derived via immunoSEQ multiplex PCR, lists solely in-frame clones and lacks some. The table has around 90,000 clones, 88% seen once. The CDR3 is 12 residues long. With 5 bases removed from V and 2 bases from J, the gap between germline ends came to 5 bases. Looked up from germline, CDR1 is SGHTA and CDR2 is FQGTGA. Patients at the Seattle site were enrolled during active infection and followed longitudinally. Sample: peripheral blood. The clonotype was recovered from a man aged 50 to 59 with COVID-19, enrolled during active disease. The V and J genes are TRBV7-3 and TRBJ2-3; maybe TRBD2 (5 bases). The CDR3 region has the DNA TGTGCCAGCAGCCGGGACACAGATACGCAGTATTTT. Translated: CASSRDTDTQYF.